This T cell receptor (beta chain) was profiled in a study of T cell responses to AZD1222 COVID-19 vaccine. Overall study results and limits: Females made up more of the donors, who were largely white British, and clonal diversity may have come out too low. The study identified only a handful of AZD1222 recipients as seropositive at baseline. After the peak T cell response, and only then, were repertoires sampled.

Libraries were prepared by immunoSEQ multiplex PCR; TCRdb keeps only in-frame clonotypes and omits some of them. Of about 130,000 clones in the sample, roughly 87% were seen once. Second-dose recipients at about 4 or about 12 weeks were treated as one pooled group. Details on this clone: What it binds is not known.

Germline CDR1 WNHNN, CDR2 SYGVQD (reference sequence). Trimming at V came to 6 bases and at J to 0 bases, leaving 7 bases not matched to a gene. CDR3 size: 16 residues. This chain joins TRBV10-1 and TRBJ2-2; TRBD1 matches 7 bases. This receptor was identified in an adult who received the AZD1222 COVID-19 vaccine. The sequencing here drew on peripheral blood, taken 28 days after the second AZD1222 dose. The CDR3 here is CASSSGQSANTGELFF. The CDR3 bases are TGCGCCAGCAGCTCGGGACAGTCCGCGAACACCGGGGAGCTGTTTTTT.